Listed below are T cell receptor beta chains from one sample, sequenced in a study of breast tumors, draining lymph nodes, adjacent tissues. MiXCR was run by TCRdb on the multiplex PCR reads, yielding one entry per CDR3 protein. The data hold under 250,000 distinct CDR3 sequences, with about 32% observed a single time. Sequences were obtained from axillary lymph node tissue. The receptors come from a female donor with breast cancer. Some clones in this sample may be carry-over from other donors' samples. CDR3s include the opening cysteine and the closing phenylalanine or tryptophan. The D gene is left open where the match is weak.

V gene	D gene	J gene	CDR3 protein
TRBV5-6	-	TRBJ2-3	CASSLPTGSGDTQYF
TRBV18	TRBD2	TRBJ2-3	CASSRQGSGREQDTQYF
TRBV11-2	TRBD2	TRBJ2-3	CASSHPSLAANTQYF
TRBV9	TRBD2	TRBJ2-2	CASSPHGGTSGRANTGELFF
TRBV6-4	-	TRBJ2-1	CASSHVVGGEQFF
TRBV20-1	-	TRBJ2-5	CSGSSRQETQYF
TRBV7-8	-	TRBJ2-5	CASSPHRETQYF
TRBV7-2	TRBD2	TRBJ2-5	CASSFSGGAETQYF
TRBV18	-	TRBJ1-1	CASSPSEGNTEAFF
TRBV9	TRBD2	TRBJ2-7	CASSASGLVINEQYF
TRBV7-2	TRBD2	TRBJ2-1	CASSLAQGSGNERFF
TRBV20-1	-	TRBJ2-1	CSASEQETYTEQFF
TRBV19	TRBD2	TRBJ2-1	CASSRFTGTSPNEQFF
TRBV5-1	TRBD2	TRBJ2-3	CASREMGTDTQYF
TRBV6-2/TRBV6-3	-	TRBJ2-5	CASRGLTSPEETQYF
TRBV6-1	-	TRBJ1-6	CASSPGLAGLNSPLHF
TRBV18	-	TRBJ1-2	CASSPLPQGSDGYTF
TRBV6-1	-	TRBJ2-1	CASAAGANEQFF
TRBV20-1	-	TRBJ1-2	CSARVVGITGGYGYTF
TRBV25-1	-	TRBJ2-2	CASSSDRTNTGELFF
TRBV20-1	-	TRBJ1-2	CSATGIAGNTF
TRBV9	-	TRBJ2-6	CASSAVSGANVLTF
TRBV12-1	-	TRBJ2-3	CASSFPPKGTPTSTDTQYF
TRBV7-3	-	TRBJ1-3	CASSPQGLAIYF
TRBV10-3	-	TRBJ2-7	CAISEGRYEQYF
TRBV7-8	-	TRBJ2-7	CASSPLTTQGEQYF
TRBV6-2/TRBV6-3	-	TRBJ1-2	CASYRQGNDYGYTF
TRBV7-2	TRBD2	TRBJ2-3	CASSLGLAGATAQYF
TRBV4-1	TRBD2	TRBJ2-2	CASSQERTSGRAMNTGELFF
TRBV6-5	-	TRBJ2-7	CASSHSKNLASGEQYF
TRBV6-1	TRBD1	TRBJ1-2	CASSEVGTVLTNYGYTF
TRBV5-6	TRBD2	TRBJ2-7	CASSLDRTRTSYEQYF
TRBV20-1	-	TRBJ2-1	CSARARGRYSRIANEQSF
TRBV19	-	TRBJ2-1	CATPPRDDEQFF
TRBV10-3	-	TRBJ1-1	CAISERQDNTEAFF
TRBV10-3	-	TRBJ1-1	CAISESAGANTEAFF
TRBV20-1	-	TRBJ1-2	CSARDASGARSYGYTF
TRBV13	-	TRBJ2-7	CASSLRGSSYQQYF
TRBV25-1	-	TRBJ2-3	CASSALRGARTDTQYF
TRBV14	-	TRBJ1-2	CASSHQGSYGYTF
TRBV29-1	-	TRBJ1-2	CSYKGGGNYGYTF
TRBV5-1	-	TRBJ2-5	CASSFGGGWQETQYF
TRBV7-9	-	TRBJ2-3	CASSIRGGGDTQYF
TRBV7-3	TRBD2	TRBJ2-5	CASSLTSGRAETQHF
TRBV28	-	TRBJ2-7	CASNPEGPFSYEQYF
TRBV4-2	-	TRBJ2-2	CASSQLAGELFF
TRBV7-6	-	TRBJ2-3	CASSLEVTQYF
TRBV2	TRBD2	TRBJ2-1	CASSPKAGGDSYNEQFF
TRBV4-1	TRBD2	TRBJ2-7	CASSQELAGGTYEQYF
TRBV6-2/TRBV6-3	-	TRBJ1-4	CASSDTGRSATNEKLFF
TRBV3-1	TRBD2	TRBJ2-7	CVGSWTSAAYEQYF
TRBV20-1	-	TRBJ2-5	CSARDPPPEATQYF
TRBV7-2	-	TRBJ2-1	CASSLPNRGHPYNEQFF
TRBV25-1	-	TRBJ1-1	CASRADRLNTEAFF